These 28 T cell receptor beta chains were all obtained from the same sample, sequenced in a study of beta chain features in type 1 diabetes. Study-level points and caveats: In all four CD4+ subsets, TCRB CDR3 length was significantly, moderately reduced in type 1 diabetes.

The antigens of these receptors remain unknown. Reverse transcription of all isolated RNA meant that expressed TCRB transcripts were sequenced. Generated by immunoSEQ multiplex PCR, the TCRdb table keeps only in-frame clones and is missing some. The sample yields 120,000 to 150,000 clones, roughly an eighth seen once. Sequenced material: central memory CD4+ T cells from blood. The receptor set was obtained from a man aged 18 to 29 with type 1 diabetes.

This clone was counted between two and nine times. This chain joins TRBV10-3 and TRBJ2-5; D remains unclear. Between the trimmed V and J ends, which lost 11 bases and 2 bases, there was a span of 12 bases. This CDR3 has 12 amino acids. CDR1 ENHRY and CDR2 SYGVKD come from the germline V gene. The CDR3 sequence: CASSARQETQYF. The CDR3 DNA reads as TGTGCCTCCTCGGCAAGACAAGAGACCCAGTACTTC.

This chain joins TRBV28 and TRBJ2-2, with TRBD1 identical over 7 bases. Germline trimming cut 7 bases from V and 2 bases from J; bases unmatched to any gene: 13. The CDR3 has 17 amino acids. Per germline, CDR1 MDHEN and CDR2 SYDVKM. CDR3 residues: CASTFALWTGNTGELFF. The DNA of the CDR3 is TGTGCCAGCACTTTCGCTCTTTGGACAGGCAACACCGGGGAGCTGTTTTTT.

This clone was observed many times. The chain joins TRBV18 to TRBJ2-6, with TRBD1 identical over 7 bases. This CDR3 has 17 residues. Germline trimming cut 3 bases from V and 0 bases from J; bases unmatched to any gene: 5. CDR1 KGHSH and CDR2 LQKENI come from the germline V gene. The CDR3 DNA reads TGTGCCAGCTCACCCGACAGGGCTAGCTCTGGGGCCAACGTCCTGACTTTC. Its protein product is CASSPDRASSGANVLTF.

The genes are TRBV6-1 and TRBJ1-3; D call uncertain. The germline gives CDR1 MNHNS, CDR2 SASEGT. This CDR3 contains 15 residues. Trimming removed 3 bases from V and 4 bases from J, with 13 bases in between. The DNA of the CDR3 is TGTGCCAGCAGTGAGGGGTACGGAGGAGGAAACACCATATATTTT. Translated, it gives CASSEGYGGGNTIYF.

In its sample, this clone was seen a few times. The chain joins TRBV25-1 to TRBJ1-2; the match to TRBD1 covers 8 bases. Germline V gives CDR1 MGHDK, CDR2 SYGVNS. Trimming cost V 4 bases and J 6 bases; bases outside gene matches: 10. The CDR3 is 15 residues long. The CDR3 nucleotides read TGTGCCAGCAGTGGGCAGGGGGCAATCCCCCATGGCTACACCTTC. It encodes CASSGQGAIPHGYTF.

Only a few counts were recorded for this clone. The rearrangement links TRBV15 to TRBJ2-7; 7 bases are shared with TRBD1. V trimming: 3 bases; J trimming: 1 base; junction bases outside the gene matches: 12. CDR1 and CDR2 (germline): LNHNV, YYDKDF (reference sequence). The CDR3 runs 17 residues. CDR3 sequence reads: CATSRGLTGSYSYEQYF. In DNA form, the CDR3 reads TGTGCCACCAGCAGGGGGTTGACAGGGTCGTATTCCTACGAGCAGTACTTC.

The chain carries TRBV7-2 and TRBJ2-7; D possibly uses TRBD1 or TRBD2 (5 bases each). V was clipped by 1 base and J by 6 bases, with 10 bases between them. The CDR3 contains 13 residues. The germline V gene has CDR1 SGHTA and CDR2 FQGNSA. In DNA form, the CDR3 reads TGTGCCAGCAGCTTAGTGGGGGTTGGCGAGCAGTACTTC. Translated, it gives CASSLVGVGEQYF.

This clone was counted ten times or more. The chain combines TRBV7-9 with TRBJ2-1; 9 bases fit TRBD2. With V trimmed by 3 bases and J by 8 bases, 8 bases remained unmatched. This CDR3 has 15 residues. The germline V gene encodes CDR1 SEHNR and CDR2 FQNEAQ (reference sequence). The CDR3 reads CASSLRTSVLDEQFF. CDR3 sequence (DNA): TGTGCCAGCAGCTTGAGGACTAGCGTTTTGGATGAGCAGTTCTTC.

This clone was observed at least ten times. This chain connects TRBV25-1 to TRBJ2-7; TRBD1 matches at 9 bases. V was clipped by 2 bases and J by 6 bases; unmatched bases: 5. CDR3 length: 14 residues. Per germline, CDR1 MGHDK and CDR2 SYGVNS. CDR3 bases: TGTGCCAGCAGTGAAATTGGGACAGGGCTCGAGCAGTACTTC. Translating it yields CASSEIGTGLEQYF.

DNA of the CDR3: TGTGCCACCCATGGGGCCGGGACAGAGACCTACGAGCAGTACTTC. Protein sequence: CATHGAGTETYEQYF. V is TRBV6-5 and J is TRBJ2-7; 7 nucleotides agree with TRBD1. J was trimmed by 2 bases and V by 10 bases; bases with no gene match: 14. CDR1 and CDR2 (germline): MNHEY, SVGAGI. CDR3 length: 15 residues.

There are a few counts of this clone. This rearrangement joins TRBV7-9 to TRBJ1-3, with a possible D match to TRBD1 (5 bases). V lost 5 bases, J lost 3 bases, and 23 bases lay in between. The CDR3 has 18 amino acids. Per germline, CDR1 SEHNR and CDR2 FQNEAQ (reference sequence). CDR3 DNA sequence: TGTGCCAGCAGCACCCCCCAGATGCAGGGACTTCATGGAAACACCATATATTTT. It specifies CASSTPQMQGLHGNTIYF. The full variable domain, completed using reference TRBV7-9 and TRBJ1-3, is DTGVSQNPRHKITKRGQNVTFRCDPISEHNRLYWYRQTLGQGPEFLTYFQNEAQLEKSRLLSDRFSAERPKGSFSTLEIQRTEQGDSAMYLCASSTPQMQGLHGNTIYFGEGSWLTVV.

The chain combines TRBV7-2 with TRBJ1-1, with D uncertain. This CDR3 comprises 16 residues. Trimming removed 5 bases from V and 4 bases from J, with 20 bases in between. Per the germline V gene, CDR1 is SGHTA and CDR2 is FQGNSA. Written as DNA, the CDR3 is TGTGCCAGCAGCCCCCATTTGGGCACGGACCTCACTGAAGCTTTCTTT. Amino acids: CASSPHLGTDLTEAFF.

In its sample, this clone was seen many times. The V call is TRBV18, the J call TRBJ2-7, with a weak D call TRBD2 (5 bases). The ends were cut back, 6 bases at V and 1 base at J, with 16 bases in the middle. The V gene's germline CDR1 is KGHSH and CDR2 LQKENI. This CDR3 has 15 amino acids. CDR3 amino acids: CASSSSSLGSYEQYF. CDR3 coding DNA: TGTGCCAGCTCGTCTAGCTCCCTGGGGTCCTACGAGCAGTACTTC.

This clone was observed a few times. This rearrangement joins TRBV6-5 to TRBJ2-5, with a weak D call TRBD2 (7 bases). CDR3 length: 12 residues. V lost 10 bases and J 1 base, leaving 10 bases between the germline ends. CDR1 and CDR2 (germline): MNHEY, SVGAGI. The CDR3 region has the DNA TGTGCCATACGGGGGGCCCAAGAGACCCAGTACTTC. Its translation is CAIRGAQETQYF.

This clone has only a few counts. The rearrangement uses TRBV19 and TRBJ1-5; no firm D call. V was clipped by 8 bases and J by 1 base, with 12 bases between them. This CDR3 spans 14 amino acids. Germline V gives CDR1 LNHDA, CDR2 SQIVND (reference sequence). The CDR3 DNA is TGTGCCAGTGGATCAAACAAGAGCAATCAGCCCCAGCATTTT. Its protein is CASGSNKSNQPQHF.

This clone came up a few times. This chain links TRBV18 with TRBJ2-6; D not certain. Germline values: CDR1 KGHSH, CDR2 LQKENI. The CDR3 has 14 residues. Trimming removed 6 bases from V and 2 bases from J, with 8 bases in between. The CDR3 bases are TGTGCCAGCTCCCCAGTACCTGGGGCCAACGTCCTGACTTTC. It codes for CASSPVPGANVLTF.

V usage is TRBV19 and J usage is TRBJ2-7; 7 bases are a match to TRBD1. In germline, CDR1 is LNHDA, CDR2 SQIVND (reference sequence). The V and J ends lost 7 bases and 0 bases, in that order; junction bases with no gene match: 6. The CDR3 contains 14 residues. CDR3 DNA: TGTGCCAGTAAGACAGGGCACCCCTCCTACGAGCAGTACTTC. Protein: CASKTGHPSYEQYF.

V and J are TRBV7-3 and TRBJ2-5; D unclear. Germline CDR1 SGHTA, CDR2 FQGTGA. V gave up 6 bases and J gave up 2 bases, with 10 bases separating them. The CDR3 extends over 13 amino acids. This CDR3 reads CASRQGNQETQYF. The CDR3 region has the DNA TGTGCCAGCAGACAAGGGAATCAAGAGACCCAGTACTTC.

This clone was recorded a few times. The CDR3 spells CAISPTGTGGYEQYF. The CDR3 DNA sequence: TGTGCCATCAGCCCCACCGGGACAGGGGGCTACGAGCAGTACTTC. The rearrangement uses TRBV10-3 and TRBJ2-7; TRBD1 agrees at 11 bases. With V trimmed by 6 bases and J by 3 bases, 7 bases remained unmatched. Per germline, CDR1 ENHRY and CDR2 SYGVKD. This CDR3 has 15 amino acids.

This clone was counted a few times. V gene TRBV7-8 combines with J gene TRBJ1-1; a possible D gene is TRBD1 (6 bases). This CDR3 is 14 amino acids long. The V end was cut by 1 base, the J end by 4 bases, with 10 bases between. Germline V gene data show CDR1 as SGHVS and CDR2 as FQNEAQ. The CDR3 DNA is TGTGCCAGCAGCTTAGAGGGGGGAGTCACTGAAGCTTTCTTT. It translates to CASSLEGGVTEAFF.

The chain employs TRBV20-1 and TRBJ2-7; tentatively, D is TRBD2 (5 bases). Germline CDR1 reads DFQATT; CDR2 reads SNEGSKA (reference sequence). The CDR3 length is 10 residues. Here the CDR3 reads CRDSFFEQYF. The DNA for the CDR3 is TGCAGGGACTCTTTTTTCGAGCAGTACTTC.

This clone was picked up a small number of times. V is TRBV6-6 and J is TRBJ1-5; TRBD1 matches 7 bases. The germline V gene encodes CDR1 MNHNY and CDR2 SVGAGI (reference sequence). The CDR3 consists of 14 residues. The V segment lost 6 bases and the J segment 5 bases; nucleotides outside the gene matches: 7. The CDR3 nucleotides read TGTGCCAGCAGAAGGGGCCAGGGGGATCAGCCCCAGCATTTT. It yields the protein CASRRGQGDQPQHF.

The chain joins TRBV30 to TRBJ1-1; D perhaps matches TRBD1 (6 bases). V dropped 5 bases and J dropped 1 base, with 14 bases sitting between them. The germline V gene encodes CDR1 GTSNPN and CDR2 SVGIG (reference sequence). The CDR3 covers 14 residues. CDR3 residues: CAWRNRATNTEAFF. CDR3 sequence (DNA): TGTGCCTGGCGTAACAGGGCCACGAACACTGAAGCTTTCTTT.

This clone occurred many times. The gene calls are TRBV5-1 and TRBJ2-1; D gene ambiguous. Germline V gene data show CDR1 as SGHRS and CDR2 as YFSETQ. Trimming took 0 bases from V and 0 from J, leaving 10 bases between them. This CDR3 spans 16 amino acids. CDR3 amino acids: CASSLGTQSSYNEQFF. CDR3 nucleotides: TGCGCCAGCAGCTTGGGGACCCAGAGCTCCTACAATGAGCAGTTCTTC.

This clone has more than one count but fewer than ten. This chain links TRBV4-1 with TRBJ2-1, with 11 nucleotides matching TRBD2. The V and J ends lost 0 bases and 7 bases, in that order; junction bases with no gene match: 8. CDR3 length: 17 amino acids. Looked up from germline, CDR1 is MGHRA and CDR2 is YSYEKL. CDR3 in amino acids: CASSQEGSGGAKNEQFF. The DNA of the CDR3 is TGCGCCAGCAGCCAAGAAGGTAGCGGGGGGGCCAAAAATGAGCAGTTCTTC.

The chain is built from TRBV9 and TRBJ1-1; D gene uncertain. Trimming removed 0 bases at V and 0 bases at J, with 3 bases between. This CDR3 has 13 residues. CDR1 and CDR2 from the germline V gene are SGDLS and YYNGEE. The CDR3 region has the DNA TGTGCCAGCAGCGTAGGGATGAACACTGAAGCTTTCTTT. As protein: CASSVGMNTEAFF.

This clone turned up a few times. The chain links TRBV20-1 to TRBJ1-2; D gene unclear. Germline CDR1 and CDR2: DFQATT and SNEGSKA (reference sequence). The CDR3 has 11 residues. Between the trimmed V and J ends, which lost 7 bases and 7 bases, there was a span of 13 bases. CDR3 nucleotides: TGCAGTGTAGGCCGCTCTTTTGGCTACACCTTC. It encodes CSVGRSFGYTF.

This clone was seen a handful of times. The chain is built from TRBV5-1 and TRBJ1-3; the D gene is possibly TRBD1 (6 bases). The length of the CDR3 is 14 residues. The germline V gene encodes CDR1 SGHRS and CDR2 YFSETQ. Trimming took off 2 bases at V and 4 bases at J, with 10 bases between the two ends. The CDR3 sequence is CASSFPDSGNTIYF. CDR3 in DNA: TGCGCCAGCAGCTTTCCGGACAGCGGAAACACCATATATTTT.